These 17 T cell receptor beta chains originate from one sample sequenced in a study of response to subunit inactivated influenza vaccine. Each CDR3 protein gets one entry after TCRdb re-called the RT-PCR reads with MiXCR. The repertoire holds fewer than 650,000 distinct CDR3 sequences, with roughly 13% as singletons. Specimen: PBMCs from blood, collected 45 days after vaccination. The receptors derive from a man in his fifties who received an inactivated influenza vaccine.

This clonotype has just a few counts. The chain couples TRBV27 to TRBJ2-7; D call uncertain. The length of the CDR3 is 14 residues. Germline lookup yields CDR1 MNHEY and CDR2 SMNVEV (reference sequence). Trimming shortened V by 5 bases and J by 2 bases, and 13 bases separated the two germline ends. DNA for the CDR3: TGTGCCAGCAGTCTCCAAATAAACCCCTACGAGCAGTACTTC. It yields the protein CASSLQINPYEQYF.

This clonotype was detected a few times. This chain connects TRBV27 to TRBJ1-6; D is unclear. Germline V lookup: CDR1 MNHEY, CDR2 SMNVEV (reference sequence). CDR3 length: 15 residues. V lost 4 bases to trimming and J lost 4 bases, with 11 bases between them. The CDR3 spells CASSSSSKYNSPLHF. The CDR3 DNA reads TGTGCCAGCAGTTCCAGCTCTAAGTATAATTCACCCCTCCACTTT.

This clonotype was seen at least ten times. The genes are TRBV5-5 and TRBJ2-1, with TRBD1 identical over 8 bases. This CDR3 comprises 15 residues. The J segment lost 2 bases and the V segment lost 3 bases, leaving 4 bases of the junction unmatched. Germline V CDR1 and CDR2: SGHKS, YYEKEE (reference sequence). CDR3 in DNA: TGTGCCAGCAGCTCAACAGGGGGACCCTACAATGAGCAGTTCTTC. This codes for CASSSTGGPYNEQFF. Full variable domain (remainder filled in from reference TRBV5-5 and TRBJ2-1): DAGVTQSPTHLIKTRGQQVTLRCSPISGHKSVSWYQQVLGQGPQFIFQYYEKEERGRGNFPDRFSARQFPNYSSELNVNALLLGDSALYLCASSSTGGPYNEQFFGPGTRLTVL.

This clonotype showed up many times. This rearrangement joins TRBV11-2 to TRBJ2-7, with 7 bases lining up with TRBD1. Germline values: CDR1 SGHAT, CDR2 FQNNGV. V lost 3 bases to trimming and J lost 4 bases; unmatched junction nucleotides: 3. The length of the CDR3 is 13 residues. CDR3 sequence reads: CASSLDRQYEQYF. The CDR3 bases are TGTGCCAGCAGCTTGGACAGGCAGTACGAGCAGTACTTC.

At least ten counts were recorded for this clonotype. DNA of the CDR3: TGCAGTGCTATTAGACAGATTGCTACTGAAGCTTTCTTT. It specifies CSAIRQIATEAFF. The chain has TRBV20-1 and TRBJ1-1; perhaps TRBD1 as D (5 bases). The germline V gene has CDR1 DFQATT and CDR2 SNEGSKA (reference sequence). CDR3 length: 13 residues. Trimming took 4 bases from V and 5 from J, leaving 14 bases between them.

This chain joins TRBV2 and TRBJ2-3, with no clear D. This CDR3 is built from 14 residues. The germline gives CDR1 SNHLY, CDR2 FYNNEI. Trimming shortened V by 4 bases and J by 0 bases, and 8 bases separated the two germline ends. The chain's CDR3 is CASSAVSSTDTQYF. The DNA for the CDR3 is TGTGCCAGCAGTGCCGTGAGCAGCACAGATACGCAGTATTTT.

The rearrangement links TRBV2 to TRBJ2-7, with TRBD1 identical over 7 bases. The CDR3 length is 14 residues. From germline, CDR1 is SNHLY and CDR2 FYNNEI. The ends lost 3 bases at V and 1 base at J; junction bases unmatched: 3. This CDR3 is CASSDGRGSYEQYF. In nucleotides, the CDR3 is TGTGCCAGCAGTGATGGCAGGGGGTCCTACGAGCAGTACTTC.

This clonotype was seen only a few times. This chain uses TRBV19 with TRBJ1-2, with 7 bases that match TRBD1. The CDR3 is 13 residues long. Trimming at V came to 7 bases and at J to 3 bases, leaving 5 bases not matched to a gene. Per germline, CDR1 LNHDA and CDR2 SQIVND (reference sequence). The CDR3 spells CASTTGAHYGYTF. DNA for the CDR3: TGTGCCAGTACCACAGGGGCCCACTATGGCTACACCTTC.

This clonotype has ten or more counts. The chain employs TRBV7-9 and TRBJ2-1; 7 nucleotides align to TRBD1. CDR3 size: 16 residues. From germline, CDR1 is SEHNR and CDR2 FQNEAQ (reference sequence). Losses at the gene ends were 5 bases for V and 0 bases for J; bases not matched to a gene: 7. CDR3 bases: TGTGCCAGCAGCCGGACGGACAGGTACTCCTACAATGAGCAGTTCTTC. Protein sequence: CASSRTDRYSYNEQFF.

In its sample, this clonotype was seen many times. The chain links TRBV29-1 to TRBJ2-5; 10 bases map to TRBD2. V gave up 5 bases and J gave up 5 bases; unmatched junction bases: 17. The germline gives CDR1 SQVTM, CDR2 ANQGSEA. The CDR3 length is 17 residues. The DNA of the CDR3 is TGCAGCGTTCGGATTTGGCTAGCGGGGGCAAATGGTGAGACCCAGTACTTC. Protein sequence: CSVRIWLAGANGETQYF.

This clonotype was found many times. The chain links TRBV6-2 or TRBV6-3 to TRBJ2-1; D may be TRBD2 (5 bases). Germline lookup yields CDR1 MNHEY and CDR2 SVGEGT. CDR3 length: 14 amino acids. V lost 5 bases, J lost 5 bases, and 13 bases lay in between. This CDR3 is CASSDYSHHNEQFF. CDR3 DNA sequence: TGTGCCAGCAGTGACTACTCGCACCACAATGAGCAGTTCTTC.

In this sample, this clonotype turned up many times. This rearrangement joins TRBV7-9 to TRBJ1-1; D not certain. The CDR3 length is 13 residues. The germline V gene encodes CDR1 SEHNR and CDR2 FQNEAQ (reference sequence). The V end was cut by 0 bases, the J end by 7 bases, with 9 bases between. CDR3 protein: CASSLARKDEAFF. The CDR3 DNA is TGTGCCAGCAGCTTAGCGAGGAAGGATGAAGCTTTCTTT.

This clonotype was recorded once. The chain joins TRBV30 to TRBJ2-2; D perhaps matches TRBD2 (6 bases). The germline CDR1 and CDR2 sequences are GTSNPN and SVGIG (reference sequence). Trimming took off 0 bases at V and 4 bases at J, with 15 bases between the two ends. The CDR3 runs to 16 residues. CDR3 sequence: CAWSVLGSGGTGELFF. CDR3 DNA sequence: TGTGCCTGGAGTGTACTGGGTAGCGGAGGCACCGGGGAGCTGTTTTTT.

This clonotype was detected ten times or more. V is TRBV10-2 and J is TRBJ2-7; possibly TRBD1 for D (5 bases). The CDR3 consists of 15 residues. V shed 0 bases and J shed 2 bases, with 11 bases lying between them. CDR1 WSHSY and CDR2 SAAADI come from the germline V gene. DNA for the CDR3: TGCGCCAGCAGTGAGTCAACAGGCCTACCCTACGAGCAGTACTTC. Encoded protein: CASSESTGLPYEQYF.

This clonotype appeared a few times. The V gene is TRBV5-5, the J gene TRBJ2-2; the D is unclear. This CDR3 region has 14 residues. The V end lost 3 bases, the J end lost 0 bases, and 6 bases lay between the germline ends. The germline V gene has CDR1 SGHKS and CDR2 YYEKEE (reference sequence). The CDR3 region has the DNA TGTGCCAGCAGCTGGGTCGCGAACACCGGGGAGCTGTTTTTT. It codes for CASSWVANTGELFF. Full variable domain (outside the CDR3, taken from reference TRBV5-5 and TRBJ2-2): DAGVTQSPTHLIKTRGQQVTLRCSPISGHKSVSWYQQVLGQGPQFIFQYYEKEERGRGNFPDRFSARQFPNYSSELNVNALLLGDSALYLCASSWVANTGELFFGEGSRLTVL.

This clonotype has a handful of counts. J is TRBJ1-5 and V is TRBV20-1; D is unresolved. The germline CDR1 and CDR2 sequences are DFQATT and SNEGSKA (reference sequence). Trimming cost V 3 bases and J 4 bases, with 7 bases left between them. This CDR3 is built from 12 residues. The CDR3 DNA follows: TGCAGTGCTAGGGGGTATAATCAGCCCCAGCATTTT. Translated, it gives CSARGYNQPQHF.

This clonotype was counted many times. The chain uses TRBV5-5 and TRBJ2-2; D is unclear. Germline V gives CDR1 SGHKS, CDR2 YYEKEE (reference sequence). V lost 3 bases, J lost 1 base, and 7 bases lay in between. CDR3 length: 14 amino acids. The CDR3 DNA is TGTGCCAGCAGCTCGGACGGGAACACCGGGGAGCTGTTTTTT. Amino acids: CASSSDGNTGELFF.